The 24 T cell receptor beta chains reported below all come from one sample, sequenced in a study of metastatic and nonmetastatic thyroid tumors (dated by TCRdb to about 2020). Library prep was done by PCR. The run used an Illumina HiSeq 4000. Using fastp trimming at Q25 and MiXCR clonotype assembly, TCRdb reanalyzed the public sequencing data and kept in-frame beta chains. Across this sample there are roughly 28,000 clones, with around 16% seen only once. Together, the top ten hold about 4.2% of the sample. No treatment had been received by any patient before thyroid surgery. Sequenced material: blood. These receptors originate from a female donor with papillary thyroid cancer or a benign thyroid nodule (not recorded which). Some clones in this sample may be carry-over from other donors' samples.

This clone was found many times. A much larger clone differs by one base, so this may be a read error. The V and J genes are TRBV9 and TRBJ2-3, with TRBD2 as a possible D gene (6 bases). Germline loops: CDR1 SGDLS, CDR2 YYNGEE. The CDR3 covers 15 residues. V dropped 0 bases and J dropped 4 bases, with 12 bases sitting between them. The CDR3 sequence is CASSVGEARADTQYF. Here the CDR3 DNA reads TGTGCCAGCAGCGTAGGGGAGGCCCGGGCAGATACGCAGTATTTT.

This clone showed up many times. The sample holds other DNA sequences that translate to the same CDR3. The CDR3 DNA follows: TGTGCCAGCTCACCACTGCGGAGGGACTCTGGAAACACCATATATTTT. It yields the protein CASSPLRRDSGNTIYF. The chain joins TRBV18 to TRBJ1-3; D uncertain. The CDR3 sequence is 16 residues long. The germline V gene encodes CDR1 KGHSH and CDR2 LQKENI. Trimming took off 1 base at V and 0 bases at J, with 10 bases between the two ends.

The table lists this clone with a few counts. A much larger clonotype is one base distant, so this may be a read error. The V and J genes are TRBV7-9 and TRBJ2-1, with D unresolved. With 7 bases removed from V and 6 bases from J, the gap between germline ends came to 13 bases. CDR1 SEHNR and CDR2 FQNEAQ come from the germline V gene (reference sequence). This CDR3 contains 13 residues. The CDR3 DNA reads as TGTGCCAGCATGGCGGCCCCTGGCAATGAGCAGTTCTTC. Protein product: CASMAAPGNEQFF.

This clone ranks as medium-sized. The V and J genes are TRBV6-1 and TRBJ2-7; D unresolved. This CDR3 has 13 residues. Trimming stripped 6 bases from V and 4 bases from J, with 13 bases between. Germline assignment: CDR1 MNHNS and CDR2 SASEGT. Written as DNA, the CDR3 is TGTGCCAGCAGATCACTTGGGGTTTACGAGCAGTACTTC. As protein: CASRSLGVYEQYF.

This clone was observed at least ten times. The gene calls are TRBV28 and TRBJ1-5, with 9 nucleotides matching TRBD1. Germline CDR1 reads MDHEN; CDR2 reads SYDVKM. With V trimmed by 4 bases and J by 6 bases, 7 bases remained unmatched. CDR3 size: 15 residues. CDR3 DNA sequence: TGTGCCAGCAGTTGGGGGACAGGGCAGTTTCAGCCCCAGCATTTT. It is translated as CASSWGTGQFQPQHF.

Ten or more counts support this clone. The conserved final phenylalanine or tryptophan is absent from the CDR3, which likely points to a read error. The J gene is TRBJ2-1, the V gene TRBV3-1; no clear D gene. Trimming removed 1 base from V and 3 bases from J, with 10 bases in between. This CDR3 is built from 15 residues. Germline CDR1 and CDR2: LGHDT and YNNKEL (reference sequence). CDR3 sequence: CASSQGSPGYNEQFL. As DNA, the CDR3 is TGTGCCAGCAGCCAAGGATCCCCAGGCTACAATGAGCAGTTCCTC.

The V and J genes are TRBV7-6 and TRBJ2-7; D unresolved. Trimming took off 3 bases at V and 0 bases at J, with 12 bases between the two ends. Germline loops: CDR1 SGHVS, CDR2 FNYEAQ. This CDR3 comprises 15 residues. The DNA of the CDR3 is TGTGCCAGCAGCTTGTGGGTGGATAGCTCCTACGAGCAGTACTTC. Residues: CASSLWVDSSYEQYF. The complete variable domain, with remaining parts taken from reference TRBV7-6 and TRBJ2-7, reads GAGVSQSPRYKVTKRGQDVALRCDPISGHVSLYWYRQALGQGPEFLTYFNYEAQQDKSGLPNDRFSAERPEGSISTLTIQRTEQRDSAMYRCASSLWVDSSYEQYFGPGTRLTVT.

A note on this clone: The CDR3 ends on some other residue instead of the conserved phenylalanine or tryptophan, so this is likely a read error. V is TRBV28 and J is TRBJ2-7; 10 bases align to TRBD1. Germline V gene lookup returns CDR1 MDHEN and CDR2 SYDVKM. The CDR3 totals 13 residues. Trimming took 8 bases from V and 0 from J; bases not matched to a gene: 1. The CDR3 nucleotides read TGTGCCAGCTGGACAGGGGGCTCCTACGAGCAGTACCTC. It encodes CASWTGGSYEQYL.

The table lists this clone with many counts. The chain has TRBV27 and TRBJ2-1, with a possible D match to TRBD1 (5 bases). The CDR3 extends over 18 amino acids. CDR1 and CDR2 from the germline V gene are MNHEY and SMNVEV (reference sequence). The V gene lost 4 bases and the J gene lost 2 bases, with 21 bases spanning the gap. The chain's CDR3 is CASSSDSRYLSPYNEQFF. The CDR3 DNA sequence: TGTGCCAGCAGTTCTGACAGCAGGTACCTATCCCCCTACAATGAGCAGTTCTTC.

In its sample, this clone was seen many times. The chain recombines TRBV29-1 with TRBJ2-3, with 7 bases matching TRBD1. CDR1 and CDR2 from the germline V gene are SQVTM and ANQGSEA. V lost 6 bases, J lost 4 bases, and 13 bases stayed unmatched. The CDR3 spans 15 residues. The CDR3 DNA follows: TGCAGCGTCGCCACCCCTTTCGGACAGGCAGATACGCAGTATTTT. It codes for CSVATPFGQADTQYF.

The chain recombines TRBV5-1 with TRBJ1-1; D unclear. CDR3 length equals 12 residues. The V end was cut by 3 bases, the J end by 4 bases, with 7 bases between. Germline values: CDR1 SGHRS, CDR2 YFSETQ. CDR3 sequence: CASSSVGTEAFF. In nucleotides, the CDR3 is TGCGCCAGCAGCTCTGTCGGCACTGAAGCTTTCTTT.

This clone was seen repeatedly, ten times or more. This chain uses TRBV3-1 with TRBJ1-2, with D perhaps matching TRBD1 (5 bases). The CDR3 covers 15 residues. The V gene's germline CDR1 is LGHDT and CDR2 YNNKEL (reference sequence). Trimming removed 1 base from V and 4 bases from J, with 13 bases in between. This CDR3 is CASSQGGTFFYGYTF. The CDR3 DNA sequence: TGTGCCAGCAGCCAAGGAGGGACCTTCTTCTATGGCTACACCTTC.

This clone was found many times. The chain is built from TRBV6-1 and TRBJ2-1, with 10 nucleotides matching TRBD1. This CDR3 is built from 15 residues. Germline CDR1 is MNHNS and CDR2 is SASEGT. The V and J ends lost 7 bases and 2 bases, in that order; junction bases with no gene match: 5. The CDR3 reads CASNRQGATYNEQFF. The CDR3, as DNA: TGTGCCAGCAATAGACAGGGGGCCACCTACAATGAGCAGTTCTTC.

The gene calls are TRBV28 and TRBJ1-2; 7 bases map to TRBD1. Germline values: CDR1 MDHEN, CDR2 SYDVKM. With V trimmed by 4 bases and J by 0 bases, 2 bases remained unmatched. CDR3 size: 14 residues. The CDR3 DNA is TGTGCCAGCAGTTCCGGGACAGCTAACTATGGCTACACCTTC. This encodes CASSSGTANYGYTF.

In this sample, this clone turned up many times. CDR3 sequence (DNA): TGTGCCAGCAGTTACTCACGACAGGGGGATTATGGCTACACCTTC. Translated, it gives CASSYSRQGDYGYTF. The rearrangement links TRBV6-6 to TRBJ1-2, with TRBD1 matching 9 bases. This CDR3 is 15 amino acids long. With 0 bases clipped from V and 5 bases from J, the junction kept 4 bases outside the gene matches. Germline V gene data show CDR1 as MNHNY and CDR2 as SVGAGI (reference sequence).

This clone is medium-sized (0.01 to 0.1%) within its sample. CDR3 sequence (DNA): TGTGCCAGCGGGGTAAGCTCCTACGAGCAGTACTTC. It codes for CASGVSSYEQYF. The chain recombines TRBV27 with TRBJ2-7; D remains unclear. Deletions cut 8 bases from V and 0 bases from J, with 8 bases between. The V gene's germline CDR1 is MNHEY and CDR2 SMNVEV (reference sequence). The CDR3 totals 12 residues.

This clone was counted many times. A much larger clone is a single base away; this may be a read error. The chain carries TRBV28 and TRBJ1-5; 7 bases are shared with TRBD1. The CDR3 runs to 18 residues. The V gene's germline CDR1 is MDHEN and CDR2 SYDVKM. Germline trimming cut 4 bases from V and 3 bases from J; bases unmatched to any gene: 15. DNA for the CDR3: TGTGCCAGCAGTTCACTCGTCCTTTACGGGACAGACAATCAGCCCCAGCATTTT. Residues: CASSSLVLYGTDNQPQHF.

The chain couples TRBV20-1 to TRBJ2-3, with TRBD2 matching over 7 bases. Trimming cost V 7 bases and J 5 bases; bases outside gene matches: 6. CDR3 length: 12 amino acids. Germline V lookup: CDR1 DFQATT, CDR2 SNEGSKA (reference sequence). CDR3 region: CSGGGDQDTQYF. Written as DNA, the CDR3 is TGCAGTGGTGGGGGGGACCAAGATACGCAGTATTTT.

Turning to this clone: A read error may account for a junction end that differs from germline. Within the sample, other DNA sequences also encode this same CDR3. The CDR3 DNA reads TGCGCCAGCAGCTTAGTCGTCAGGGTGCGAGAGACCCAGTACTTC. Translating it yields CASSLVVRVRETQYF. This chain connects TRBV7-8 to TRBJ2-5, with D possibly TRBD1 on 5 matching bases. Germline loops: CDR1 SGHVS, CDR2 FQNEAQ. The CDR3 is made up of 15 amino acids.

This clone was seen many times. The chain uses TRBV27 and TRBJ2-5; possibly TRBD1 or TRBD2 for D (5 bases each). Trimming removed 5 bases at V and 2 bases at J, with 21 bases between. This CDR3 has 17 residues. Germline V gene sequence: CDR1 MNHEY, CDR2 SMNVEV (reference sequence). For the CDR3, the DNA is TGTGCCAGCAGTCTGGGTCGGGGCCCACAAACACAAGAGACCCAGTACTTC. Translation gives CASSLGRGPQTQETQYF.

The chain links TRBV5-1 to TRBJ1-2; TRBD1 matches at 9 bases. CDR1 and CDR2 from the germline V gene are SGHRS and YFSETQ. V gave up 4 bases and J gave up 0 bases; unmatched junction bases: 7. This CDR3 contains 16 residues. The CDR3 sequence: CASSLSGTGPNYGYTF. In DNA, the CDR3 is TGCGCCAGCAGCCTCTCCGGGACAGGGCCTAACTATGGCTACACCTTC.

Ten or more counts support this clone. The chain couples TRBV5-4 to TRBJ2-3; the D is unclear. Between the trimmed V and J ends, which lost 6 bases and 0 bases, there was a span of 11 bases. The CDR3 runs 14 residues. In germline, CDR1 is SGHNT, CDR2 YYREEE (reference sequence). CDR3 coding DNA: TGTGCCAGCAAGTGGAACCCGAGCACAGATACGCAGTATTTT. It codes for CASKWNPSTDTQYF.

This clone was counted a few times. The chain uses TRBV28 and TRBJ2-5; TRBD1 might be the D (6 bases). This CDR3 region has 14 residues. The V gene's germline CDR1 is MDHEN and CDR2 SYDVKM. Trimming removed 3 bases at V and 7 bases at J, with 15 bases between. Here the CDR3 DNA reads TGTGCCAGCAGTTTTGATCGAATAGGGGGGACCCAGTACTTC. This sequence encodes CASSFDRIGGTQYF.

Relative to its sample, this clone is medium-sized (0.01 to 0.1%). The chain is built from TRBV5-1 and TRBJ1-2, with 9 bases fitting TRBD1. J lost 2 bases, V lost 4 bases, and 12 bases had no gene match. The germline CDR1 and CDR2 sequences are SGHRS and YFSETQ. The CDR3 length is 17 residues. The DNA of the CDR3 is TGCGCCAGCAGCCAACAGGGGGCGCAGGGAGCGAACTATGGCTACACCTTC. Encoded protein: CASSQQGAQGANYGYTF.